The 32 T cell receptor beta chains given below trace back to one sample, sequenced in a study of OX40 agonist ivuxolimab in advanced cancers. The data were produced by immunoSEQ multiplex PCR, yet TCRdb's version contains in-frame clones alone and is incomplete. The profile shows 15,000 to 25,000 clones, around nine tenths of them singletons. The sample was CD4+ or CD8+ T cells sorted from blood, taken in a trial of the OX40 agonist ivuxolimab. Receptors originate from an adult with an advanced solid tumor such as melanoma, head and neck, liver or kidney cancer.

The V and J genes are TRBV19 and TRBJ2-1; D call uncertain. Germline lookup yields CDR1 LNHDA and CDR2 SQIVND (reference sequence). V dropped 8 bases and J dropped 6 bases, with 14 bases sitting between them. The CDR3 extends over 13 amino acids. The CDR3 spells CASGDKYGNEQFF. The CDR3 DNA reads TGTGCCAGTGGTGACAAATATGGCAATGAGCAGTTCTTC.

The chain is built from TRBV2 and TRBJ2-7; D is perhaps TRBD1 or TRBD2 (5 bases each). There are 14 residues in the CDR3. CDR1 SNHLY and CDR2 FYNNEI come from the germline V gene. Trimming pared 3 bases from V and 1 base from J, leaving 10 bases between. This chain's CDR3 is CASSDGAASYEQYF. DNA for the CDR3: TGTGCCAGCAGTGACGGGGCGGCATCCTACGAGCAGTACTTC. Full variable domain (rest looked up from reference TRBV2 and TRBJ2-7): EPEVTQTPSHQVTQMGQEVILRCVPISNHLYFYWYRQILGQKVEFLVSFYNNEISEKSEIFDDQFSVERPDGSNFTLKIRSTKLEDSAMYFCASSDGAASYEQYFGPGTRLTVT.

This clone was seen only once. The chain recombines TRBV6-5 with TRBJ1-2, with a weak D call TRBD1 (5 bases). Trimming pared 0 bases from V and 5 bases from J, leaving 7 bases between. Germline V gene lookup returns CDR1 MNHEY and CDR2 SVGAGI. The CDR3 runs 13 residues. The DNA for the CDR3 is TGTGCCAGCAGTTACTCGAAGGGGTATGGCTACACCTTC. Residues: CASSYSKGYGYTF.

Only one count was recorded for this clone. The gene calls are TRBV11-2 and TRBJ1-2; possible D gene TRBD1, 5 bases. The germline V gene encodes CDR1 SGHAT and CDR2 FQNNGV. The CDR3 sequence is 16 residues long. Between the trimmed V and J ends, which lost 1 base and 4 bases, there was a span of 16 bases. The CDR3 DNA is TGTGCCAGCAGCTTAGCCGTACAGGCCAACATCTATGGCTACACCTTC. Translation gives CASSLAVQANIYGYTF.

This chain uses TRBV5-1 with TRBJ2-7; 7 bases align to TRBD2. J lost 3 bases, V lost 2 bases, and 5 bases had no gene match. This CDR3 has 14 residues. Germline V gene sequence: CDR1 SGHRS, CDR2 YFSETQ. CDR3 coding DNA: TGCGCCAGCAGCTTTGCGGGAGAGGGCTACGAGCAGTACTTC. This encodes CASSFAGEGYEQYF.

This chain joins TRBV7-9 and TRBJ1-3, with D possibly being TRBD1 (5 bases). With 8 bases removed from V and 3 bases from J, the gap between germline ends came to 11 bases. Germline values: CDR1 SEHNR, CDR2 FQNEAQ (reference sequence). The CDR3 is 13 amino acids. CDR3 sequence: CASDFGGGNTIYF. The CDR3 DNA reads TGTGCCAGCGACTTCGGGGGTGGAAACACCATATATTTT.

The rearrangement links TRBV5-5 to TRBJ1-1; D ambiguous. Germline assignment: CDR1 SGHKS and CDR2 YYEKEE (reference sequence). The V end was cut by 5 bases, the J end by 0 bases, with 5 bases between. The CDR3 is made up of 12 amino acids. CDR3 residues: CASSLMNTEAFF. The CDR3 coding sequence is TGTGCCAGCAGTCTGATGAACACTGAAGCTTTCTTT.

V and J are TRBV30 and TRBJ2-1; D is ambiguous. CDR3 length: 14 residues. Germline lookup yields CDR1 GTSNPN and CDR2 SVGIG (reference sequence). CDR3 nucleotide sequence: TGTGCTGGAAAAGACCCGAGCTCCTACAATGAGCAGTTCTTC. It specifies CAGKDPSSYNEQFF.

The chain links TRBV27 to TRBJ2-3, with 7 bases matching TRBD2. The CDR3 is made up of 14 amino acids. V dropped 5 bases and J dropped 1; count of bases not matched to a gene: 3. Germline loops: CDR1 MNHEY, CDR2 SMNVEV (reference sequence). The DNA for the CDR3 is TGTGCCAGCAGTCCTCTAGCGGGCACAGATACGCAGTATTTT. Translating gives CASSPLAGTDTQYF.

The genes are TRBV7-2 and TRBJ2-1; D unclear. Trimming removed 0 bases from V and 10 bases from J, with 19 bases in between. This CDR3 region has 16 residues. Per the germline V gene, CDR1 is SGHTA and CDR2 is FQGNSA. The CDR3 region is CASSLAIEFPPGEQFF. In DNA form, the CDR3 reads TGTGCCAGCAGCTTAGCAATCGAGTTCCCCCCCGGGGAGCAGTTCTTC.

V and J are TRBV5-1 and TRBJ2-7; 7 bases are shared with TRBD1. V gave up 4 bases and J gave up 3 bases; unmatched junction bases: 4. This CDR3 comprises 13 residues. Germline CDR1 reads SGHRS; CDR2 reads YFSETQ. The CDR3 region is CASSGGQLYEQYF. CDR3 sequence (DNA): TGCGCCAGCAGCGGGGGACAGCTCTACGAGCAGTACTTC.

Concerning this clone itself: Lacking the conserved final phenylalanine or tryptophan, this CDR3 likely reflects a read error. It is unclear where the CDR3 begins or ends on the DNA, so no DNA is shown, and the CDR3 is as TCRdb lists it. The chain uses TRBV19 and TRBJ1-4. The CDR3 length is 14 residues, termini included. Looked up from germline, CDR1 is LNHDA and CDR2 is SQIVND (reference sequence). The CDR3 protein is CASSIGYPSSSIGY.

The chain carries TRBV27 and TRBJ2-5, with a tentative D call TRBD2 (5 bases). This CDR3 region has 14 residues. Germline V gene data show CDR1 as MNHEY and CDR2 as SMNVEV (reference sequence). V gave up 1 base and J gave up 2 bases, with 8 bases separating them. CDR3 region: CASSLYGIQETQYF. The CDR3 DNA is TGTGCCAGCAGTTTATACGGGATACAAGAGACCCAGTACTTC.

The V gene is TRBV4-2, the J gene TRBJ2-1; D remains ambiguous. The germline gives CDR1 LGHNA, CDR2 YNFKEQ. With 0 bases removed from V and 4 bases from J, the gap between germline ends came to 4 bases. This CDR3 contains 13 residues. CDR3 nucleotides: TGTGCCAGCAGCCAAGACAATTACAATGAGCAGTTCTTC. Its protein product is CASSQDNYNEQFF.

The gene calls are TRBV19 and TRBJ2-4; D is possibly TRBD1 (5 bases). V dropped 0 bases and J dropped 2 bases, with 14 bases sitting between them. The CDR3 spans 17 residues. CDR1 is LNHDA, CDR2 SQIVND, per germline (reference sequence). The CDR3 bases are TGTGCCAGTAGTATAGATCCAGGGTTGGGGTCCAAAAACATTCAGTACTTC. Residues: CASSIDPGLGSKNIQYF.

The chain couples TRBV9 to TRBJ2-1, with 9 bases identical to TRBD2. The V gene end was trimmed by 3 bases and the J gene end by 7 bases; junction bases not matched to a gene: 11. The CDR3 is made up of 16 amino acids. CDR1 is SGDLS, CDR2 YYNGEE, per germline. CDR3 amino acids: CASSAEGGRAGNEQFF. The DNA of the CDR3 is TGTGCCAGCAGCGCCGAGGGCGGGAGGGCCGGTAATGAGCAGTTCTTC.

The chain employs TRBV11-3 and TRBJ2-7, with 8 bases that match TRBD1. Germline trimming cut 5 bases from V and 3 bases from J; bases unmatched to any gene: 9. The CDR3 extends over 15 amino acids. Germline V gives CDR1 SGHNT, CDR2 YENEEA. CDR3 loop: CASSETYGTGYEQYF. Written as DNA, the CDR3 is TGTGCCAGCAGCGAAACTTACGGGACAGGCTACGAGCAGTACTTC.

The CDR3 DNA is TGCGCCAGCAGCTTGCAAAGTACTAGAGGGAACTACGAGCAGTACTTC. It yields the protein CASSLQSTRGNYEQYF. The chain couples TRBV5-1 to TRBJ2-7; weak D call: TRBD2 (5 bases). Trimming stripped 1 base from V and 3 bases from J, with 17 bases between. This CDR3 is built from 16 residues. Germline CDR1 reads SGHRS; CDR2 reads YFSETQ.

This chain uses TRBV5-4 with TRBJ2-1; 9 bases match TRBD2. This CDR3 is built from 14 residues. In germline, CDR1 is SGHNT, CDR2 YYREEE (reference sequence). V lost 1 base and J lost 10; bases outside the gene matches: 6. The CDR3 sequence: CASSLRGRAGEQFF. CDR3 DNA sequence: TGTGCCAGCAGCTTGCGCGGGAGGGCCGGGGAGCAGTTCTTC.

This clone was seen just once. The J gene is TRBJ2-7, the V gene TRBV19, with 8 bases that match TRBD1. CDR1 and CDR2 from the germline V gene are LNHDA and SQIVND (reference sequence). The V gene end was trimmed by 5 bases and the J gene end by 0 bases; junction bases not matched to a gene: 6. The CDR3 loop spans 15 amino acids. CDR3 sequence reads: CASSPGTGNSYEQYF. The CDR3 nucleotides are TGTGCCAGTAGTCCTGGGACAGGAAACTCCTACGAGCAGTACTTC. Drawing the rest from reference TRBV19 and TRBJ2-7, the complete variable domain is DGGITQSPKYLFRKEGQNVTLSCEQNLNHDAMYWYRQDPGQGLRLIYYSQIVNDFQKGDIAEGYSVSREKKESFPLTVTSAQKNPTAFYLCASSPGTGNSYEQYFGPGTRLTVT.

The CDR3 region is CSVKTDNTEAFF. Here the CDR3 DNA reads TGCAGCGTGAAGACAGATAACACTGAAGCTTTCTTT. The V and J genes are TRBV29-1 and TRBJ1-1; tentatively, D is TRBD1 (5 bases). Germline loops: CDR1 SQVTM, CDR2 ANQGSEA. There are 12 residues in the CDR3. Trimming removed 6 bases at V and 2 bases at J, with 10 bases between.

The sample holds a few counts of this clone. The V call is TRBV4-1, the J call TRBJ1-2; 11 bases match TRBD1. J was trimmed by 5 bases and V by 3 bases; bases with no gene match: 11. CDR1 is MGHRA and CDR2 is YSYEKL in the germline V gene. The length of the CDR3 is 17 residues. The CDR3 protein is CASSHDRTGGGVYGYTF. The CDR3 DNA reads as TGCGCCAGCAGCCACGATCGGACAGGGGGCGGCGTGTATGGCTACACCTTC.

The rearrangement links TRBV7-6 to TRBJ2-1; D remains ambiguous. V lost 5 bases and J lost 10, with 9 bases in between. The CDR3 has 11 amino acids. Germline loops: CDR1 SGHVS, CDR2 FNYEAQ. CDR3 sequence (DNA): TGTGCCAGCAGCCCCACCTTGGAGCAGTTCTTC. Protein sequence: CASSPTLEQFF. The whole variable domain, filled in from reference TRBV7-6 and TRBJ2-1, reads GAGVSQSPRYKVTKRGQDVALRCDPISGHVSLYWYRQALGQGPEFLTYFNYEAQQDKSGLPNDRFSAERPEGSISTLTIQRTEQRDSAMYRCASSPTLEQFFGPGTRLTVL.

This chain joins TRBV5-1 and TRBJ2-7, with D possibly being TRBD1 or TRBD2 (5 bases each). Germline CDR1 is SGHRS and CDR2 is YFSETQ. V was trimmed by 3 bases and J by 4 bases, leaving 11 bases between them. The CDR3 is 13 amino acids. CDR3 coding DNA: TGCGCCAGCAGCTACCGGGACCATTACGAGCAGTACTTC. It translates to CASSYRDHYEQYF.

The rearrangement joins TRBV19 to TRBJ2-3; TRBD2 matches 7 bases. V shed 3 bases and J 2 bases; nucleotides not matched to a gene: 5. The CDR3 sequence is 15 residues long. CDR1 LNHDA and CDR2 SQIVND come from the germline V gene (reference sequence). CDR3 residues: CASSMVGTNTDTQYF. The DNA for the CDR3 is TGTGCCAGTAGTATGGTGGGGACTAACACAGATACGCAGTATTTT.

This chain joins TRBV28 and TRBJ2-7; 11 nucleotides align to TRBD2. The CDR3 spans 16 residues. Germline V gives CDR1 MDHEN, CDR2 SYDVKM. V lost 7 bases, J lost 4 bases, and 12 bases stayed unmatched. The CDR3 DNA sequence: TGTGCCAGCAACCCCGTGGGTAGCGGGAGGGCATACGAGCAGTACTTC. Its translation is CASNPVGSGRAYEQYF.

This chain connects TRBV27 to TRBJ1-3; a weak D match, TRBD1 (6 bases). Trimming removed 5 bases from V and 0 bases from J, with 11 bases in between. Germline V gene data show CDR1 as MNHEY and CDR2 as SMNVEV (reference sequence). CDR3 length: 15 amino acids. The CDR3 nucleotides read TGTGCCAGCAGTCCGCGGGGGGCCTCTGGAAACACCATATATTTT. Amino acids: CASSPRGASGNTIYF.

The rearrangement links TRBV19 to TRBJ2-2, with 8 bases identical to TRBD2. The germline CDR1 and CDR2 sequences are LNHDA and SQIVND (reference sequence). Unmatched junction bases numbered 10, after V lost 5 bases and J lost 5 bases. This CDR3 spans 16 amino acids. The CDR3 region is CASSFPRGGGTGELFF. As DNA, the CDR3 is TGTGCCAGTAGTTTCCCTCGGGGGGGAGGAACCGGGGAGCTGTTTTTT. The variable domain in full, with the rest retrieved from reference TRBV19 and TRBJ2-2, is DGGITQSPKYLFRKEGQNVTLSCEQNLNHDAMYWYRQDPGQGLRLIYYSQIVNDFQKGDIAEGYSVSREKKESFPLTVTSAQKNPTAFYLCASSFPRGGGTGELFFGEGSRLTVL.

The chain has TRBV4-3 and TRBJ1-3, with D possibly matching TRBD1 (6 bases). Germline values: CDR1 LGHNA, CDR2 YSLEER. The CDR3 loop spans 16 amino acids. Trimming left V 1 base short and J 2 bases short, with 12 bases between. Here the CDR3 reads CASSQGWGPTGNTIYF. The CDR3 DNA is TGCGCCAGCAGCCAAGGGTGGGGGCCCACTGGAAACACCATATATTTT.

V usage is TRBV28 and J usage is TRBJ2-1; the match to TRBD2 covers 11 bases. Germline lookup yields CDR1 MDHEN and CDR2 SYDVKM. This CDR3 region has 16 residues. J lost 5 bases, V lost 6 bases, and 9 bases had no gene match. The DNA for the CDR3 is TGTGCCAGCAGCCCTAATAGCGGGAGGGTTGACAATGAGCAGTTCTTC. This gives the protein CASSPNSGRVDNEQFF.

The rearrangement uses TRBV28 and TRBJ2-1, with TRBD2 matching 10 bases. J was trimmed by 1 base and V by 5 bases; bases with no gene match: 5. Germline V gene lookup returns CDR1 MDHEN and CDR2 SYDVKM. This CDR3 spans 16 amino acids. The DNA of the CDR3 is TGTGCCAGCAGTGCCCTAGCGGGAGTGTCCTACAATGAGCAGTTCTTC. It translates to CASSALAGVSYNEQFF. The full variable domain, in which reference TRBV28 and TRBJ2-1 provide the parts outside the CDR3, is DVKVTQSSRYLVKRTGEKVFLECVQDMDHENMFWYRQDPGLGLRLIYFSYDVKMKEKGDIPEGYSVSREKKERFSLILESASTNQTSMYLCASSALAGVSYNEQFFGPGTRLTVL.

This chain joins TRBV9 and TRBJ2-1; D possibly corresponds to TRBD2 (7 bases). V shed 3 bases and J shed 4 bases, with 14 bases lying between them. CDR1 SGDLS and CDR2 YYNGEE come from the germline V gene. The CDR3 sequence is 15 residues long. The CDR3 loop is CASSAGGGSYNEQFF. Here the CDR3 DNA reads TGTGCCAGCAGCGCGGGGGGCGGTTCTTACAATGAGCAGTTCTTC. Full variable domain (rest looked up from reference TRBV9 and TRBJ2-1): DSGVTQTPKHLITATGQRVTLRCSPRSGDLSVYWYQQSLDQGLQFLIQYYNGEERAKGNILERFSAQQFPDLHSELNLSSLELGDSALYFCASSAGGGSYNEQFFGPGTRLTVL.